Each of the 24 T cell receptor beta chains below was sequenced from the same sample in a study of regulatory T cells in long-lasting Graves disease. Sequencing libraries for TCR beta were prepared with iRepertoire HTBI primers and Arm-PCR of CDR3 regions. TCRdb re-analysed the multiplex PCR reads in MiXCR, keeping a single row per CDR3 protein. There are approximately 400,000 distinct CDR3 sequences in the sample; about 23% occur only once, and 28% lies in the top ten. Indicated time point: persistent/refractory GD, antithyroid drugs over 5 years with positive TRAb. TCR sequences were obtained from RNA taken from PBMCs. The sequencing here drew on peripheral blood mononuclear cells (PBMCs), taken when the disease was refractory, from a patient treated with antithyroid drugs. These receptors all stem from a woman aged 40 to 50 with Graves disease.

In the case of this clonotype: This is likely an artifact of a read error, given a far larger clone one base away. The chain has TRBV6-2 or TRBV6-3 and TRBJ2-6; D may match TRBD1 or TRBD2 (10 bases each). Germline values: CDR1 MNHEY, CDR2 SVGEGT. The CDR3 has 16 residues. CDR3 nucleotide sequence: TGTGCCAGCAGTGAAACTAGCGGGACAGGGGTCAACGTCCTGACTTTC. Its translation is CASSETSGTGVNVLTF.

The J gene is TRBJ2-2, the V gene TRBV4-1, with 9 bases matching TRBD2. Germline values: CDR1 MGHRA, CDR2 YSYEKL. The CDR3 is 17 amino acids. Trimming took 0 bases from V and 2 from J; bases not matched to a gene: 4. DNA for the CDR3: TGCGCCAGCAGCCAAGACCAAGCGGGAGGCAACACCGGGGAGCTGTTTTTT. Protein sequence: CASSQDQAGGNTGELFF.

This clonotype showed up just a few times. The J gene is TRBJ1-5, the V gene TRBV19; D is uncertain. The CDR3 runs 15 residues. Germline V gene lookup returns CDR1 LNHDA and CDR2 SQIVND (reference sequence). V lost 6 bases, J lost 0 bases, and 12 bases lay in between. In DNA, the CDR3 is TGTGCCAGTAGAAACGACCCCAGTAGCAATCAGCCCCAGCATTTT. Translated: CASRNDPSSNQPQHF.

This clonotype was counted ten times or more. The chain carries TRBV2 and TRBJ2-7; 10 bases align to TRBD1. J was trimmed by 5 bases and V by 5 bases; bases with no gene match: 9. The CDR3 is 15 amino acids. Germline assignment: CDR1 SNHLY and CDR2 FYNNEI. The CDR3 sequence: CASSPDRGRINEQYF. The CDR3 nucleotides are TGTGCCAGCAGTCCCGACAGGGGGCGCATCAACGAGCAGTACTTC.

This clonotype has a count of ten or more. The chain couples TRBV6-2 or TRBV6-3 to TRBJ2-7, with a tentative D call TRBD1 (5 bases). V lost 8 bases and J lost 2, with 7 bases in between. CDR1 and CDR2 from the germline V gene are MNHEY and SVGEGT. The CDR3 sequence is 11 residues long. The CDR3 protein is CASRRAYEQYF. DNA for the CDR3: TGTGCCAGCCGCAGGGCCTACGAGCAGTACTTC.

This clonotype was seen only a few times. The chain has TRBV10-3 and TRBJ2-7; D is unclear. Trimming took off 6 bases at V and 0 bases at J, with 12 bases between the two ends. Germline-derived CDR1 and CDR2 are ENHRY and SYGVKD. The CDR3 loop spans 14 amino acids. The DNA of the CDR3 is TGTGCCATCAGCGCACAGAATTTCTCCTACGAGCAGTACTTC. Amino acids: CAISAQNFSYEQYF.

The rearrangement joins TRBV28 to TRBJ2-1; D ambiguous. The germline V and J ends were trimmed by 3 bases and 0 bases, with 18 bases remaining between them. From germline, CDR1 is MDHEN and CDR2 SYDVKM. The CDR3 consists of 18 residues. The CDR3 bases are TGTGCCAGCAGTTTCCGTATTATCTGGAGTGGCTCCTACAATGAGCAGTTCTTC. It translates to CASSFRIIWSGSYNEQFF.

By share, this clonotype counts as medium-sized (0.01 to 0.1%). At one boundary the junction diverges from the germline segment, which might be a read error. The rearrangement uses TRBV7-7 and TRBJ2-5; D remains ambiguous. CDR1 is SSHAT, CDR2 FNYEAQ, per germline (reference sequence). The CDR3 runs to 14 residues. The CDR3 sequence is CASSSSWAAETQYF. In nucleotides, the CDR3 is TGTGCTAGCAGCTCCTCCTGGGCTGCGGAGACCCAGTACTTC.

Only a few counts were recorded for this clonotype. This chain uses TRBV7-9 with TRBJ2-7; a weak D match, TRBD1 (6 bases). The CDR3 spans 14 residues. The germline V gene encodes CDR1 SEHNR and CDR2 FQNEAQ (reference sequence). Trimming cost V 5 bases and J 3 bases, with 14 bases left between them. CDR3: CASSQGQAIYEQYF. The CDR3 region has the DNA TGTGCCAGCAGCCAGGGGCAGGCCATCTACGAGCAGTACTTC.

The CDR3 DNA reads as TGTGCCAGCAGCCAGTTCACCTACGAGCAGTACTTC. It encodes CASSQFTYEQYF. The chain carries TRBV14 and TRBJ2-7; D ambiguous. CDR1 and CDR2 from the germline V gene are SGHDN and FVKESK. V dropped 3 bases and J dropped 2 bases, with 5 bases sitting between them. This CDR3 is built from 12 residues. The entire variable domain, with the rest obtained from reference TRBV14 and TRBJ2-7, is as follows: EAGVTQFPSHSVIEKGQTVTLRCDPISGHDNLYWYRRVMGKEIKFLLHFVKESKQDESGMPNNRFLAERTGGTYSTLKVQPAELEDSGVYFCASSQFTYEQYFGPGTRLTVT.

The sample holds a few counts of this clonotype. The rearrangement links TRBV4-1 to TRBJ2-3; D is unresolved. With 1 base removed from V and 1 base from J, the gap between germline ends came to 6 bases. The CDR3 covers 14 residues. Germline CDR1 and CDR2: MGHRA and YSYEKL. CDR3 sequence: CASSQVDGTDTQYF. The CDR3 DNA sequence: TGCGCCAGCAGCCAAGTGGACGGCACAGATACGCAGTATTTT.

This clonotype was recorded at least ten times. V gene TRBV6-1 combines with J gene TRBJ2-7, with D unclear. The V end was cut by 7 bases, the J end by 5 bases, with 18 bases between. The CDR3 sequence is 14 residues long. CDR1 is MNHNS, CDR2 SASEGT, per germline. This CDR3 reads CASTANVRVDEQYF. Written as DNA, the CDR3 is TGTGCCAGCACCGCGAATGTAAGAGTGGACGAGCAGTACTTC.

Of note for this clonotype: A junction boundary mismatches the germline segment, possibly from a read error. The gene calls are TRBV9 and TRBJ2-7; perhaps TRBD2 as D (7 bases). The CDR3 runs 16 residues. Per germline, CDR1 SGDLS and CDR2 YYNGEE. The CDR3 DNA sequence: TGTGCCAGCAGCCCCTTGGGGGGGCCAAGTCCCTACGAGCAGCACTTC. Translating gives CASSPLGGPSPYEQHF.

This clonotype was seen a handful of times. J is TRBJ2-1 and V is TRBV28, with 9 bases aligning to TRBD2. V shed 5 bases, J shed 12 bases, and the junction held 14 bases outside the gene matches. Germline CDR1 reads MDHEN; CDR2 reads SYDVKM. This CDR3 comprises 15 residues. The CDR3 reads CASSPFPGLAVRQFF. CDR3 bases: TGTGCCAGCAGTCCCTTCCCGGGACTAGCAGTGCGGCAGTTCTTC.

This clonotype was counted between two and nine times. This rearrangement joins TRBV7-2 to TRBJ1-3, with D unclear. The V gene's germline CDR1 is SGHTA and CDR2 FQGNSA. Trimming took 3 bases from V and 5 from J, leaving 8 bases between them. The CDR3 contains 13 residues. The chain's CDR3 is CASSFGLRNTIYF. The DNA of the CDR3 is TGTGCCAGCAGCTTCGGTTTAAGAAACACCATATATTTT.

This clonotype was counted a few times. For the CDR3, the DNA is TGCAGTGCCTCGGGACTAGCGGGAGATATCTCCTACGAGCAGTACTTC. Protein product: CSASGLAGDISYEQYF. The V call is TRBV20-1, the J call TRBJ2-7; 14 bases match TRBD2. The CDR3 contains 16 residues. The germline V gene has CDR1 DFQATT and CDR2 SNEGSKA (reference sequence). With V trimmed by 6 bases and J by 0 bases, 7 bases remained unmatched.

The rearrangement links TRBV5-4 to TRBJ2-2, with 10 bases identical to TRBD2. Germline lookup yields CDR1 SGHNT and CDR2 YYREEE (reference sequence). V lost 8 bases, J lost 4 bases, and 2 bases stayed unmatched. The CDR3 is 13 amino acids. CDR3 protein: CASRLAGTGELFF. CDR3 DNA: TGTGCCAGTAGACTAGCGGGCACCGGGGAGCTGTTTTTT.

This clonotype was picked up many times. The chain joins TRBV5-1 to TRBJ2-7; 13 nucleotides match TRBD2. The CDR3 loop spans 16 amino acids. V lost 0 bases to trimming and J lost 5 bases; unmatched junction nucleotides: 5. The V gene's germline CDR1 is SGHRS and CDR2 YFSETQ. The CDR3 sequence is CASSLAGTSGNDEQYF. Here the CDR3 DNA reads TGCGCCAGCAGCTTGGCCGGGACTAGCGGGAATGACGAGCAGTACTTC.

The chain uses TRBV6-1 and TRBJ2-7; no reliable D call. Germline V CDR1 and CDR2: MNHNS, SASEGT. The CDR3 totals 12 residues. Trimming pared 8 bases from V and 6 bases from J, leaving 14 bases between. In nucleotides, the CDR3 is TGTGCCAGCGGAATCGATGGTGCCGAGCAGTACTTC. Protein product: CASGIDGAEQYF.

This clonotype was observed at least ten times. The V and J genes are TRBV28 and TRBJ2-5; D not resolved. V was shortened by 5 bases and J by 3 bases, with 13 bases between the two germline ends. Germline loops: CDR1 MDHEN, CDR2 SYDVKM. The CDR3 extends over 14 amino acids. CDR3 residues: CASSPNVRKETQYF. DNA of the CDR3: TGTGCCAGCAGTCCTAACGTACGGAAAGAGACCCAGTACTTC.

V is TRBV4-1 and J is TRBJ2-7; 9 positions match TRBD2. V lost 1 base and J lost 1; bases outside the gene matches: 14. The length of the CDR3 is 19 residues. Germline CDR1 reads MGHRA; CDR2 reads YSYEKL. CDR3 residues: CASSQVGGRATMKSYEQYF. CDR3 bases: TGCGCCAGCAGCCAAGTAGGCGGGAGGGCTACCATGAAGTCCTACGAGCAGTACTTC.

This clonotype was recorded a few times. The chain combines TRBV29-1 with TRBJ2-3; 11 bases are a match to TRBD2. The germline gives CDR1 SQVTM, CDR2 ANQGSEA. This CDR3 contains 15 residues. The CDR3: CSIEGTSGSTDTQYF. Written as DNA, the CDR3 is TGCAGTATAGAGGGGACTAGCGGAAGCACAGATACGCAGTATTTT.

Ten or more counts support this clonotype. The gene calls are TRBV20-1 and TRBJ1-5; D perhaps matches TRBD1 (6 bases). Germline values: CDR1 DFQATT, CDR2 SNEGSKA (reference sequence). The CDR3 runs 14 residues. The V and J ends lost 4 bases and 5 bases respectively, with 15 bases between them. DNA of the CDR3: TGCAGTGCTAAACTGGCAGGGGAACATCAGCCCCAGCATTTT. Its translation is CSAKLAGEHQPQHF.

The rearrangement uses TRBV5-1 and TRBJ2-7; 7 positions match TRBD2. CDR3 length: 21 residues. Germline CDR1 and CDR2: SGHRS and YFSETQ. Unmatched junction bases numbered 26, after V lost 0 bases and J lost 5 bases. CDR3: CASSLANRIESYGLVDNEQYF. The CDR3 coding sequence is TGCGCCAGCAGCTTGGCCAATCGGATCGAGAGCTACGGACTAGTTGATAACGAGCAGTACTTC.